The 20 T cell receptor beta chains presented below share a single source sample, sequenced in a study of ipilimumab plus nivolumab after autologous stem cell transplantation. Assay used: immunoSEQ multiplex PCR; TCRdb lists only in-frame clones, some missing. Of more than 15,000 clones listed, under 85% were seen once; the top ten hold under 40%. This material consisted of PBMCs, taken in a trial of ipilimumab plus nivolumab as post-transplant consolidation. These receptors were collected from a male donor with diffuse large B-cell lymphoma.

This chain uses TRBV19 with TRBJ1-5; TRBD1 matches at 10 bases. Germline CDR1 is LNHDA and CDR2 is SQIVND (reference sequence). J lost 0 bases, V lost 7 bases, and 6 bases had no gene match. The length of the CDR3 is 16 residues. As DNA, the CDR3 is TGTGCCAGTAAGGCGACAGGGGGCTATAGCAATCAGCCCCAGCATTTT. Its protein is CASKATGGYSNQPQHF.

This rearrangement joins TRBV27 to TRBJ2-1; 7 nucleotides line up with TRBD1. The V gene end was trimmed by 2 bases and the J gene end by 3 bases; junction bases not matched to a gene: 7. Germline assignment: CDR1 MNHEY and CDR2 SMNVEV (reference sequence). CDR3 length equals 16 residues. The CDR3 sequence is CASSLSRDRYYNEQFF. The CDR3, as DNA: TGTGCCAGCAGTTTAAGTCGGGACAGATACTACAATGAGCAGTTCTTC.

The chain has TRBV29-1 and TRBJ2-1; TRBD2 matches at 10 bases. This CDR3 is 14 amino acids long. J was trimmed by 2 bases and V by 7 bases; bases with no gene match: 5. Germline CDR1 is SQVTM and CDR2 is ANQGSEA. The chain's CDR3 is CSARTSGPYNEQFF. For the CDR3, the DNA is TGCAGCGCCCGGACTAGCGGCCCCTACAATGAGCAGTTCTTC.

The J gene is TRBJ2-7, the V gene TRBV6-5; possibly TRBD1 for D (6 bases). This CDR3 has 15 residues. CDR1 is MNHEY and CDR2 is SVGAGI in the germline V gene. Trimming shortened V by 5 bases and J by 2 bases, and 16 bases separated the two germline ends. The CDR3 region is CASSNTGSPTYEQYF. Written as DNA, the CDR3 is TGTGCCAGCAGTAACACAGGGTCACCCACCTACGAGCAGTACTTC.

The CDR3 is CASSPPVRVNTEAFF. CDR3 bases: TGTGCCAGCAGCCCCCCCGTCAGGGTGAACACTGAAGCTTTCTTT. This chain connects TRBV13 to TRBJ1-1, with TRBD1 as a possible D gene (5 bases). Trimming took 5 bases from V and 0 from J, leaving 13 bases between them. The CDR3 has 15 residues. From germline, CDR1 is PRHDT and CDR2 FYEKMQ (reference sequence). Using reference TRBV13 and TRBJ1-1 for the parts outside the CDR3, the full variable domain is AAGVIQSPRHLIKEKRETATLKCYPIPRHDTVYWYQQGPGQDPQFLISFYEKMQSDKGSIPDRFSAQQFSDYHSELNMSSLELGDSALYFCASSPPVRVNTEAFFGQGTRLTVV.

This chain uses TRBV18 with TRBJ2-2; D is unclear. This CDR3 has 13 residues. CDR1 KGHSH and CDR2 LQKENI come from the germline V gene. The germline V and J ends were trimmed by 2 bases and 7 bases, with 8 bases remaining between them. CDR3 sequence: CASSPMDGGELFF. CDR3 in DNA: TGTGCCAGCTCACCAATGGATGGCGGGGAGCTGTTTTTT.

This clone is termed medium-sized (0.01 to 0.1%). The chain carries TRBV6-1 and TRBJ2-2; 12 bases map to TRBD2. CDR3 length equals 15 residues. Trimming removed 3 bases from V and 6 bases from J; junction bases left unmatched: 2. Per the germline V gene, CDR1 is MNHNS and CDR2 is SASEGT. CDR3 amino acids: CASSERTSGAGELFF. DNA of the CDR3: TGTGCCAGCAGTGAGCGGACTAGCGGGGCCGGGGAGCTGTTTTTT.

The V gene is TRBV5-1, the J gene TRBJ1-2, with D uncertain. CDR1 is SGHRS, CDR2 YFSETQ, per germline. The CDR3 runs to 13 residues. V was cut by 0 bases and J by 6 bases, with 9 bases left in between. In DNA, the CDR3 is TGCGCCAGCAGCTTGGGGAGTGATGATGGCTACACCTTC. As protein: CASSLGSDDGYTF.

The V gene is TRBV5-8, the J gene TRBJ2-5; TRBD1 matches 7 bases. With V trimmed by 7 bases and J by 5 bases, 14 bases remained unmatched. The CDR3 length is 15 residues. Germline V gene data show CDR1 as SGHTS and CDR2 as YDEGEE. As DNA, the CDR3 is TGTGCCAGCGGTCAAAGGGGGCCTCTGATTGAGACCCAGTACTTC. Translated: CASGQRGPLIETQYF.

CDR3 DNA sequence: TGTGCAAGTCGCTTTGGTTCCGGGGAGCTGTTTTTT. Protein: CASRFGSGELFF. The V and J genes are TRBV12-2 and TRBJ2-2. TRBV12-2 is labeled a pseudogene. The CDR3 is 12 amino acids.

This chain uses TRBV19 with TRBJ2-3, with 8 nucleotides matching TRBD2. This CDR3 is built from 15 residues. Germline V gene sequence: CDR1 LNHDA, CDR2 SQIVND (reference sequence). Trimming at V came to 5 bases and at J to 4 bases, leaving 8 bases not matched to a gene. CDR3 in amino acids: CASSLGTGGSDTQYF. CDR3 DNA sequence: TGTGCCAGTAGTCTGGGTACGGGAGGGTCAGATACGCAGTATTTT.

This CDR3 is CASSRRDQNTGELFF. For the CDR3, the DNA is TGCGCCAGCAGCCGGCGGGACCAGAACACCGGGGAGCTGTTTTTT. The J gene is TRBJ2-2, the V gene TRBV4-1; perhaps TRBD2 as D (6 bases). Germline V gene sequence: CDR1 MGHRA, CDR2 YSYEKL. V was cut by 4 bases and J by 1 base, with 10 bases left in between. This CDR3 comprises 15 residues.

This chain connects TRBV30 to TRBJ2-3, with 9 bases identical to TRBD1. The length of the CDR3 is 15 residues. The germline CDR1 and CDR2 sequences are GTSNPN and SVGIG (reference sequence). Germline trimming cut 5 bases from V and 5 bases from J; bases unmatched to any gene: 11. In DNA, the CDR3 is TGTGCCTGGGGAGCCGGGACAGGGAAAAAAGATACGCAGTATTTT. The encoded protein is CAWGAGTGKKDTQYF.

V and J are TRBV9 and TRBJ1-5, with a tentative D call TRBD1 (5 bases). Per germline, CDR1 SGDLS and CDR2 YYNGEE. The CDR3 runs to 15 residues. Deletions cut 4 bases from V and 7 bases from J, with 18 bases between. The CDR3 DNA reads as TGTGCCAGCAGCCAAGGCAGCTCGGGGGTCCAGCCCCAGCATTTT. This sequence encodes CASSQGSSGVQPQHF.

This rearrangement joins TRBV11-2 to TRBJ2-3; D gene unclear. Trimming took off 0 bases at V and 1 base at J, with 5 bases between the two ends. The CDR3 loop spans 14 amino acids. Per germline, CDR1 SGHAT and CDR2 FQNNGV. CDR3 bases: TGTGCCAGCAGCTTAGATGGAGGCACAGATACGCAGTATTTT. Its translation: CASSLDGGTDTQYF.

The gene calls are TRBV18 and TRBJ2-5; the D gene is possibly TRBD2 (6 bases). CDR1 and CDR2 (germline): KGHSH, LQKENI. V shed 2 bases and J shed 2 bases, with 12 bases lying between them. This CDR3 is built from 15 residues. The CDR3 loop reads CASSPSRLEQETQYF. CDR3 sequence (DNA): TGTGCCAGCTCACCATCCCGACTAGAACAAGAGACCCAGTACTTC.

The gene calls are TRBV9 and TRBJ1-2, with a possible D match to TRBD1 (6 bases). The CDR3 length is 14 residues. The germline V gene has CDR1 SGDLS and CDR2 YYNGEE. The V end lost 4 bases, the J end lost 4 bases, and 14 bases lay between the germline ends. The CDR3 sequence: CASSPEGGAYGYTF. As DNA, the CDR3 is TGTGCCAGCAGCCCTGAGGGGGGGGCCTATGGCTACACCTTC.

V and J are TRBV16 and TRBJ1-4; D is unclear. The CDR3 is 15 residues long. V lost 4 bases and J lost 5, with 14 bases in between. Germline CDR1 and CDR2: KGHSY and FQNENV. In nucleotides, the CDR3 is TGTGCCAGCAGCCCTCGGGAGAAGCTAAATGAAAAACTGTTTTTT. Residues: CASSPREKLNEKLFF.

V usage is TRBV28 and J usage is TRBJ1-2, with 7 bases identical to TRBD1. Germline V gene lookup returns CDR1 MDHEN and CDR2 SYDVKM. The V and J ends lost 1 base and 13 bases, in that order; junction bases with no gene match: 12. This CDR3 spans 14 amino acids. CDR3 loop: CASSLSRQGGFGTF. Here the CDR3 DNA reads TGTGCCAGCAGTTTATCCCGACAGGGAGGTTTCGGCACCTTC.

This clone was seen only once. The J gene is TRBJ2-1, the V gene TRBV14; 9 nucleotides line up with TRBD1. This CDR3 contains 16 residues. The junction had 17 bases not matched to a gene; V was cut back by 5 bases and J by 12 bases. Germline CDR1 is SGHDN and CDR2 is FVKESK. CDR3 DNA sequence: TGTGCCAGCAGCAGACTGCCCGGGACAGGGATCAGCCTGCAGTTCTTC. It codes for CASSRLPGTGISLQFF.